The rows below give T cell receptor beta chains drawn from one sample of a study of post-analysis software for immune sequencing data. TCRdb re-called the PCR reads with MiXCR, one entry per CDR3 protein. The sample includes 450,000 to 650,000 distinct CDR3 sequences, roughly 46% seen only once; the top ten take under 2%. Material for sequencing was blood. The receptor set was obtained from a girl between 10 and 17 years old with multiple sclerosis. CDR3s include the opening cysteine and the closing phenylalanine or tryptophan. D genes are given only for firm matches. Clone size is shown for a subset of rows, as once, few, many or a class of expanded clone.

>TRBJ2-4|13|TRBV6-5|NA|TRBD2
CASKLAGPGEQYF
TGTGCCAGCAAATTAGCGGGGCCGGGGGAGCAGTACTTC
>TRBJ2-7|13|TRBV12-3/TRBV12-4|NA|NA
CASSRGGGYEQYF
TGTGCCAGCAGCCGCGGAGGGGGATACGAGCAGTACTTC
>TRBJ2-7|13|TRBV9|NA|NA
CASSVGMGLEQYF
TGTGCCAGCAGCGTCGGGATGGGTCTCGAGCAGTACTTC
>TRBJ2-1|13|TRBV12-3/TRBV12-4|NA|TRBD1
CASSPGGTNEQFF
TGTGCCAGCAGCCCAGGGGGAACGAATGAGCAGTTCTTC
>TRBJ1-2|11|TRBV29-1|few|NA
CSVGTQYGYTF
TGCAGCGTTGGGACACAGTATGGCTACACCTTC
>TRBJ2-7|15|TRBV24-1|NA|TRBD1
CATSDTGQGREAQYF
TGTGCCACCAGTGACACGGGACAGGGACGCGAGGCCCAGTACTTC
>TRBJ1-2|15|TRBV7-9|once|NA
CASSLAASGSYGYTF
TGTGCCAGCAGCTTAGCGGCCTCGGGTTCCTATGGCTACACCTTC
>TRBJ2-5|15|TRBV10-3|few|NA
CAISESRGWQETQYF
TGTGCCATCAGTGAGTCGAGGGGGTGGCAAGAGACCCAGTACTTC
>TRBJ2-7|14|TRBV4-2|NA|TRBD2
CASSPQAGTYEQYF
TGTGCCAGCAGCCCCCAAGCGGGGACCTACGAGCAGTACTTC
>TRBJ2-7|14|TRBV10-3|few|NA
CAISGGGGTYEQYF
TGTGCCATCAGTGGGGGCGGGGGCACCTACGAGCAGTACTTC
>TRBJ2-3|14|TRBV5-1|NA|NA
CASSLAGQVDTQYF
TGCGCCAGCAGCTTGGCGGGCCAGGTAGATACGCAGTATTTT
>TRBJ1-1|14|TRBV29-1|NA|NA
CSVLRVQRNTEAFF
TGCAGCGTTCTCAGGGTGCAGAGGAACACTGAAGCTTTCTTT
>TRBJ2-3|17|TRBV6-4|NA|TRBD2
CASSETPGTKGTDTQYF
TGTGCCAGCAGTGAGACCCCCGGGACTAAGGGCACAGATACGCAGTATTTT
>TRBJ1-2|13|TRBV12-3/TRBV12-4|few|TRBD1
CATPSGQGYGYTF
TGTGCCACCCCGAGTGGACAGGGCTATGGCTACACCTTC
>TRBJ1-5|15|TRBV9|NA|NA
CASSAVGADNQPQHF
TGTGCCAGCAGCGCCGTAGGGGCGGACAATCAGCCCCAGCATTTT
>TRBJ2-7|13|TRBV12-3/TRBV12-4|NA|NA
CASSLRQPYERYF
TGTGCCAGCAGTTTGAGGCAGCCCTACGAGCGGTACTTC